This TCR beta chain appears in the sequencing data of a study of cytomegalovirus exposure and HLA in healthy donors. Profiled with immunoSEQ multiplex PCR; TCRdb holds only in-frame clones, not every one. The sample has about 280,000 clones, around 87% seen once; the top ten hold approximately 0.9%. The V segment lost 0 bases and the J segment 0 bases; nucleotides outside the gene matches: 8. The CDR3 length is 18 residues. Germline V lookup: CDR1 SGHRS, CDR2 YFSETQ. Sequenced sample: PBMCs. The chain carries TRBV5-1 and TRBJ2-7, with TRBD2 matching over 11 bases. The receptor was isolated from a woman under 30 in good health and CMV-seronegative. Written as DNA, the CDR3 is TGCGCCAGCAGCTTGGCCGGGCTAGCGGGAGGTTCCTCCTACGAGCAGTACTTC. The encoded protein is CASSLAGLAGGSSYEQYF.